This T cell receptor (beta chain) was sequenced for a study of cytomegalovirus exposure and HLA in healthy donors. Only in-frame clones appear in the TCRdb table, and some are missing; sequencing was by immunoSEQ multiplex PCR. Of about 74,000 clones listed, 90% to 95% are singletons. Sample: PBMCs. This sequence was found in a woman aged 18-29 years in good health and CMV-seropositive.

The CDR3 DNA sequence: TGCGCCAGCAGCTTGGCCCCCCGGACAGGGGCAAACACCATATATTTT. Its translation is CASSLAPRTGANTIYF. The genes are TRBV5-1 and TRBJ1-3, with 9 bases identical to TRBD1. This CDR3 comprises 16 residues. Germline V gives CDR1 SGHRS, CDR2 YFSETQ. V dropped 0 bases and J dropped 6; count of bases not matched to a gene: 7.